What follows is one TCR beta chain and its context. The sample is drawn from a study of T cell responses to AZD1222 COVID-19 vaccine. Only in-frame clones appear in the TCRdb table, and some are missing; sequencing was by immunoSEQ multiplex PCR. The sample contains tens of thousands of clones, 80% to 90% of which appear only once. V lost 5 bases and J lost 4, with 8 bases in between. The CDR3 length is 12 residues. Germline V CDR1 and CDR2: SNHLY, FYNNEI. The sample was peripheral blood, taken 28 days after the second AZD1222 dose. The chain uses TRBV2 and TRBJ1-2; D not certain. The sequence came from an adult who received the AZD1222 COVID-19 vaccine. CDR3 nucleotide sequence: TGTGCCAGCAGTATAAACAGCTATGGCTACACCTTC. This gives the protein CASSINSYGYTF.